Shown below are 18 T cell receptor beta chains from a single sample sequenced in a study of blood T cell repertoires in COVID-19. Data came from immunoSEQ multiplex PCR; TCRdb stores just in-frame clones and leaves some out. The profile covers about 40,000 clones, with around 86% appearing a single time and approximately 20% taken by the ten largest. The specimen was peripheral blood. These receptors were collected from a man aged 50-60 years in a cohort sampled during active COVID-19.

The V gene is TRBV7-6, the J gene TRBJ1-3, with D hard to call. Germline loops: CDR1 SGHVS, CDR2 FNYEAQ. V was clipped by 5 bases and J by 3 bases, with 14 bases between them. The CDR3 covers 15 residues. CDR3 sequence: CASSRSGVSGNTIYF. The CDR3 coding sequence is TGTGCCAGCAGCAGATCCGGGGTTAGTGGAAACACCATATATTTT.

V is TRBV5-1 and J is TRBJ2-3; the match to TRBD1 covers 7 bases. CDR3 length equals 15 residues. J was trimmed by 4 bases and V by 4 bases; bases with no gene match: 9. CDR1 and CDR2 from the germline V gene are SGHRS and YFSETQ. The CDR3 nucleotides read TGCGCCAGCAGCACTCGACAGGGAGCGGCAGATACGCAGTATTTT. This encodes CASSTRQGAADTQYF.

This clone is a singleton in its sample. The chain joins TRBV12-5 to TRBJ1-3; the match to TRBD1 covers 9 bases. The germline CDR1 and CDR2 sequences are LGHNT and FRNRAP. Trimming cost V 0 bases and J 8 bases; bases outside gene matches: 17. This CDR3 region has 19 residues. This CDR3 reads CASGLVLVWGQGHRDTIYF. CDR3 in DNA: TGTGCTAGTGGTTTGGTACTCGTTTGGGGACAGGGTCATCGGGACACCATATATTTT.

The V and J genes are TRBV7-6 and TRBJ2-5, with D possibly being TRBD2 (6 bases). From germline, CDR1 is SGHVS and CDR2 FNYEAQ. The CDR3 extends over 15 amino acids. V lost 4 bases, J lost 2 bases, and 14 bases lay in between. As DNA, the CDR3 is TGTGCCAGCAGCTCCACGCCCGGGACTCAAGAGACCCAGTACTTC. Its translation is CASSSTPGTQETQYF.

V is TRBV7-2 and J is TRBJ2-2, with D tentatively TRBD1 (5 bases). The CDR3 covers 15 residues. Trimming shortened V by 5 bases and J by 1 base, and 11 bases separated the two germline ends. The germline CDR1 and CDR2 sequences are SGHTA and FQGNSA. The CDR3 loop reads CASSPDSWNTGELFF. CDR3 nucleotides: TGTGCCAGCAGCCCCGACAGTTGGAACACCGGGGAGCTGTTTTTT. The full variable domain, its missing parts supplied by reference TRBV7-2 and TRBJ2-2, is GAGVSQSPSNKVTEKGKDVELRCDPISGHTALYWYRQSLGQGLEFLIYFQGNSAPDKSGLPSDRFSAERTGGSVSTLTIQRTQQEDSAVYLCASSPDSWNTGELFFGEGSRLTVL.

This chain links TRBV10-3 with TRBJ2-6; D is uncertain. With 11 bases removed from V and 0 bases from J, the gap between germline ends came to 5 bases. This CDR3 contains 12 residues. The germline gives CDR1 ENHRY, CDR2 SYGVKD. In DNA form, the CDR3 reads TGTGCCCCCTACTCTGGGGCCAACGTCCTGACTTTC. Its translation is CAPYSGANVLTF.

The CDR3 coding sequence is TGTGCCATCAGTCTTCAATCTAGCGGGAGGATCACAGATACGCAGTATTTT. It is translated as CAISLQSSGRITDTQYF. The rearrangement uses TRBV10-3 and TRBJ2-3; 11 positions match TRBD2. Trimming took 5 bases from V and 2 from J; bases not matched to a gene: 9. The CDR3 is made up of 17 amino acids. The V gene's germline CDR1 is ENHRY and CDR2 SYGVKD.

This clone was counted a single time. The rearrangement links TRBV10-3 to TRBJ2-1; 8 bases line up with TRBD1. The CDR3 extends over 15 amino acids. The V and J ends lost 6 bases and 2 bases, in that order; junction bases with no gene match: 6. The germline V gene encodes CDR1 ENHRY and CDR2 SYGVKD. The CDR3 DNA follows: TGTGCCATCAGCCCCGGACAGGGCCCCTACAATGAGCAGTTCTTC. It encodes CAISPGQGPYNEQFF.

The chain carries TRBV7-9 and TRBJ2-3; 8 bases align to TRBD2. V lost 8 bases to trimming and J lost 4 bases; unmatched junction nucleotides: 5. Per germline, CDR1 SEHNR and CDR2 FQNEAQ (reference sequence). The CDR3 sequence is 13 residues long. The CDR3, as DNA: TGTGCCAGCTCAGCGGGGGCCTCAGATACGCAGTATTTT. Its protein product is CASSAGASDTQYF.

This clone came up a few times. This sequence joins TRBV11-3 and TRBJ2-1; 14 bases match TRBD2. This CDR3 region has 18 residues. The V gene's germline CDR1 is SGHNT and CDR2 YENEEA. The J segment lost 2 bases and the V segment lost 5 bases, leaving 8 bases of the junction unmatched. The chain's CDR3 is CASSPGLAGVIAYNEQFF. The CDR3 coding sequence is TGTGCCAGCAGCCCGGGACTAGCGGGGGTGATCGCCTACAATGAGCAGTTCTTC.

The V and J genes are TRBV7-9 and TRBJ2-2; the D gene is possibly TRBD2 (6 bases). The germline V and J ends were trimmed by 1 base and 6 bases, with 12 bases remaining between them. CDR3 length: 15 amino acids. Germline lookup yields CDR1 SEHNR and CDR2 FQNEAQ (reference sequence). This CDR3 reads CASSLVDYHAGELFF. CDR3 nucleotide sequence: TGTGCCAGCAGCTTAGTGGACTACCACGCCGGGGAGCTGTTTTTT.

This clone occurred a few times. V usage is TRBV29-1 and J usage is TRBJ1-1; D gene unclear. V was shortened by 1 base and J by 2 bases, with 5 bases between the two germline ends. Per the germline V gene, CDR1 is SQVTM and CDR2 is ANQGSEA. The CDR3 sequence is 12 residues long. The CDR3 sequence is CSVEGVNTEAFF. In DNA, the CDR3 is TGCAGCGTTGAAGGAGTAAACACTGAAGCTTTCTTT.

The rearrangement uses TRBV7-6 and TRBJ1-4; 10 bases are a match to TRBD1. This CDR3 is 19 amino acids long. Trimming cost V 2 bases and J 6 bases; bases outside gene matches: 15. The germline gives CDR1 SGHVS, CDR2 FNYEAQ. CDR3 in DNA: TGTGCCAGCAGCTTATCGGGACAGGGGTATTTGATGATCGATGAAAAACTGTTTTTT. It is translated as CASSLSGQGYLMIDEKLFF.

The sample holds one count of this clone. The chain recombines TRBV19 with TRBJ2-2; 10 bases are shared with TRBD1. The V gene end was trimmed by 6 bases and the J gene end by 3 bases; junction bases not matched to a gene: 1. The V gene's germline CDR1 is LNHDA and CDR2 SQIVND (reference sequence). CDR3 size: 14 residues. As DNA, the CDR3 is TGTGCCAGTAGGGACAGGGGGGACACCGGGGAGCTGTTTTTT. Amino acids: CASRDRGDTGELFF.

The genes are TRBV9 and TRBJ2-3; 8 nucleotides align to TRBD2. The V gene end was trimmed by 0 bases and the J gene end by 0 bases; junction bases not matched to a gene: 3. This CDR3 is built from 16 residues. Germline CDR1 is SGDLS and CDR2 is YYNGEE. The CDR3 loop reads CASSVGIAGSTDTQYF. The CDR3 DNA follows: TGTGCCAGCAGCGTAGGGATAGCGGGAAGCACAGATACGCAGTATTTT.

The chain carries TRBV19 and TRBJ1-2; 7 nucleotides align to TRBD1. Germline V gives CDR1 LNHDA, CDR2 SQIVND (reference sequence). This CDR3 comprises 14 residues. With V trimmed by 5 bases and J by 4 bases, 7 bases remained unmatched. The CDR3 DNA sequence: TGTGCCAGTAGTGTCGGGACAGCTGCCTATGGCTACACCTTC. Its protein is CASSVGTAAYGYTF.

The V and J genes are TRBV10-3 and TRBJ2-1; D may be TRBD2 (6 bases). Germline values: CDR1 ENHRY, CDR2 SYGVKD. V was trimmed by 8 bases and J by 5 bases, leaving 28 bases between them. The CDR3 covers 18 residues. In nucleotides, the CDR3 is TGTGCCATCGGCACTAACCCCCAGGGTGGGGGGAAACACAATGAGCAGTTCTTC. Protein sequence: CAIGTNPQGGGKHNEQFF.

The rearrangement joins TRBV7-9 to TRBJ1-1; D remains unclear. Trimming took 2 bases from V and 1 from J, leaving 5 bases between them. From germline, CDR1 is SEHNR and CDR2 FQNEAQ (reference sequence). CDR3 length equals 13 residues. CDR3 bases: TGTGCCAGCAGCTTATCACAGAACACTGAAGCTTTCTTT. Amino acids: CASSLSQNTEAFF. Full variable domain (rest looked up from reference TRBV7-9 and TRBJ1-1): DTGVSQNPRHKITKRGQNVTFRCDPISEHNRLYWYRQTLGQGPEFLTYFQNEAQLEKSRLLSDRFSAERPKGSFSTLEIQRTEQGDSAMYLCASSLSQNTEAFFGQGTRLTVV.